This T cell receptor (beta chain) appears in the sequencing data of a study of T cells in Graves' hyperthyroidism and ophthalmopathy. Study-level information: The blood sample was taken at first diagnosis, before treatment began.

Fresh peripheral blood, 8 to 10 ml, was the source of the PBMCs. Amplification of TCR beta CDR3 regions used RNA as the template. The HTBI primer set was used in a first-round RT-PCR of the TCR CDR3. TCRdb independently ran MiXCR on the multiplex PCR reads; one entry per CDR3 protein. The sample holds around 240,000 distinct CDR3 sequences, more than 14% seen once. This clonotype was picked up many times. Its antigen remains unknown. The CDR3 covers 12 residues. Germline V CDR1 and CDR2: SGHNT, YENEEA. Trimming took 5 bases from V and 5 from J, leaving 9 bases between them. Broader study findings: Prediction of ophthalmopathy progression came a median around 6 months pre-onset. Most expanded thyroid clonotypes above 0.001 recurred in blood.

The sequenced sample was blood. The rearrangement uses TRBV11-3 and TRBJ1-1; maybe TRBD1 (5 bases). The clonotype originates from a woman aged 40 to 50 with Graves' hyperthyroidism that later progressed to Graves' ophthalmopathy. The CDR3 protein is CASSQGGTEAFF. The CDR3 coding sequence is TGTGCCAGCAGCCAGGGTGGTACTGAAGCTTTCTTT.